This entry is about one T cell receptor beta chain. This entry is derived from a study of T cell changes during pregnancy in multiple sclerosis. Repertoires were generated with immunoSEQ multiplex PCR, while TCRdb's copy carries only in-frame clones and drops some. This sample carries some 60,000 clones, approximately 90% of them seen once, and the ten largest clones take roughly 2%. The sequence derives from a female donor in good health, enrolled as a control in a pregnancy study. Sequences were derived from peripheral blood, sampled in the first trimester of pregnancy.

The CDR3 DNA reads as TGTGCCAGCAGCTTAGTAAGTGGGCAAGTTGGTGGAACTGAAGCTTTCTTT. Residues: CASSLVSGQVGGTEAFF. V and J are TRBV7-8 and TRBJ1-1; the D is unclear. The CDR3 has 17 amino acids. In germline, CDR1 is SGHVS, CDR2 FQNEAQ. V lost 1 base and J 5 bases, leaving 20 bases between the germline ends.